These 9 T cell receptor beta chains came from one sample sequenced in a study of blood T cell repertoires in COVID-19. Some clones are missing from TCRdb's copy, which holds only in-frame ones; the method was immunoSEQ multiplex PCR. Here the sample spans 96,000 or so clones, around nine tenths being singletons. The sequenced material came from peripheral blood. The receptors shown here come from a woman of 80 years or more with acute or convalescent COVID-19.

V gene TRBV29-1 combines with J gene TRBJ2-7, with TRBD2 identical over 7 bases. This CDR3 spans 14 amino acids. Germline CDR1 and CDR2: SQVTM and ANQGSEA. Unmatched junction bases numbered 8, after V lost 6 bases and J lost 0 bases. DNA for the CDR3: TGCAGCGTGGGGGGGATGACCAGCTCCTACGAGCAGTACTTC. It specifies CSVGGMTSSYEQYF.

The V call is TRBV6-2 or TRBV6-3, the J call TRBJ2-5; the match to TRBD2 covers 10 bases. The CDR3 has 16 residues. V was clipped by 2 bases and J by 4 bases; unmatched bases: 7. From germline, CDR1 is MNHEY and CDR2 SVGEGT. The CDR3 is CASSYASGSVLETQYF. The CDR3 coding sequence is TGTGCCAGCAGTTACGCTAGCGGGAGCGTTCTAGAGACCCAGTACTTC.

The chain links TRBV19 to TRBJ2-1; no reliable D call. V gave up 8 bases and J gave up 1 base, with 9 bases separating them. Per the germline V gene, CDR1 is LNHDA and CDR2 is SQIVND (reference sequence). This CDR3 spans 13 amino acids. CDR3 nucleotide sequence: TGTGCCAGTGGGCAGGATTCCTACAATGAGCAGTTCTTC. This gives the protein CASGQDSYNEQFF.

The V gene is TRBV19, the J gene TRBJ1-2; D possibly corresponds to TRBD1 (5 bases). Germline CDR1 reads LNHDA; CDR2 reads SQIVND (reference sequence). V was clipped by 7 bases and J by 2 bases, with 17 bases between them. This CDR3 spans 15 amino acids. CDR3 sequence (DNA): TGTGCCAGTACTAGTATGGGGCAGGGCAACTATGGCTACACCTTC. Its translation is CASTSMGQGNYGYTF.

This clone showed up just a few times. The V gene is TRBV6-5, the J gene TRBJ2-7; 9 positions match TRBD2. The J segment lost 1 base and the V segment lost 6 bases, leaving 4 bases of the junction unmatched. The germline CDR1 and CDR2 sequences are MNHEY and SVGAGI. This CDR3 has 14 amino acids. Here the CDR3 reads CASRRTSVSYEQYF. The CDR3 bases are TGTGCCAGCAGACGGACTAGCGTTTCCTACGAGCAGTACTTC.

The chain uses TRBV7-8 and TRBJ2-7, with 8 positions matching TRBD2. Germline V CDR1 and CDR2: SGHVS, FQNEAQ. This CDR3 region has 15 residues. V lost 2 bases and J lost 3; bases outside the gene matches: 6. CDR3 residues: CASSLTSGGGYEQYF. In DNA, the CDR3 is TGTGCCAGCAGCTTAACTAGCGGAGGAGGCTACGAGCAGTACTTC.

The V gene is TRBV5-4, the J gene TRBJ2-4, with 7 positions matching TRBD1. Germline loops: CDR1 SGHNT, CDR2 YYREEE (reference sequence). V was pared by 4 bases and J by 2 bases, with 6 bases of the junction left unmatched. The CDR3 is made up of 15 amino acids. DNA of the CDR3: TGTGCCAGCAGCGCCCAACAGGGGTCCAAAAACATTCAGTACTTC. Its translation is CASSAQQGSKNIQYF.

This sequence joins TRBV30 and TRBJ2-1, with D tentatively TRBD2 (6 bases). Germline values: CDR1 GTSNPN, CDR2 SVGIG (reference sequence). The length of the CDR3 is 12 residues. The V and J ends lost 2 bases and 9 bases respectively, with 11 bases between them. DNA of the CDR3: TGTGCCTGGAGTTCTACCGGGGGTGAGCAGTTCTTC. It translates to CAWSSTGGEQFF.

In its sample, this clone was seen a few times. The sample holds other DNA sequences that translate to the same CDR3. The V gene is TRBV29-1, the J gene TRBJ2-3; TRBD2 matches at 14 bases. Germline V CDR1 and CDR2: SQVTM, ANQGSEA. The CDR3 is made up of 14 amino acids. Trimming cost V 6 bases and J 4 bases; bases outside gene matches: 3. The CDR3 reads CSVGLAGVSDTQYF. CDR3 DNA: TGCAGCGTGGGACTAGCGGGAGTCTCAGATACGCAGTATTTT.